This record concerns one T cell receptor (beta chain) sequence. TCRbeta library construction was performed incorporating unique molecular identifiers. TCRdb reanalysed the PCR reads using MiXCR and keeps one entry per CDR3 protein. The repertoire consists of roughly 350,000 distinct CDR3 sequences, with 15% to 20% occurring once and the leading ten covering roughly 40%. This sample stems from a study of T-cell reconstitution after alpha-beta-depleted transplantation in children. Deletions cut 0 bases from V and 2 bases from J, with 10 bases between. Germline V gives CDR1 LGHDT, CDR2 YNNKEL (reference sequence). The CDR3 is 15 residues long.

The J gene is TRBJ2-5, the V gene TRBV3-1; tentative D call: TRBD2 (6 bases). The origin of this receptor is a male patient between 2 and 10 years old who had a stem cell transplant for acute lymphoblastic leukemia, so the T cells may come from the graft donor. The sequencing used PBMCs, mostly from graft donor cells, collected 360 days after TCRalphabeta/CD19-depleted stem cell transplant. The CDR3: CASSQDPGLQETQYF. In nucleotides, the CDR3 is TGTGCCAGCAGCCAAGATCCCGGACTACAAGAGACCCAGTACTTC.